The T cell receptor (beta chain) described here comes from a study of OX40 agonist ivuxolimab in advanced cancers. General study findings and limits: CD8+ T cells were the subset that, on average, had more expanded clones than CD4+.

Details on this clone: The antigen is undetermined.

Trimming stripped 2 bases from V and 2 bases from J, with 13 bases between. There are 15 residues in the CDR3. The V gene's germline CDR1 is MNHEY and CDR2 SVGAGI. Profiling relied on immunoSEQ multiplex PCR, and the TCRdb table lists in-frame clones only, not all of them. Here the sample spans under 55,000 clones, just under 95% being singletons. The source is an adult with an advanced solid tumor such as melanoma, head and neck, liver or kidney cancer. Here the sequenced sample was CD4+ or CD8+ T cells sorted from blood, taken in a trial of the OX40 agonist ivuxolimab. J is TRBJ2-7 and V is TRBV6-5; tentatively, D is TRBD2 (6 bases). The CDR3 here is CASSYGAGSPYEQYF. CDR3 DNA sequence: TGTGCCAGCAGTTACGGGGCGGGATCCCCCTACGAGCAGTACTTC.